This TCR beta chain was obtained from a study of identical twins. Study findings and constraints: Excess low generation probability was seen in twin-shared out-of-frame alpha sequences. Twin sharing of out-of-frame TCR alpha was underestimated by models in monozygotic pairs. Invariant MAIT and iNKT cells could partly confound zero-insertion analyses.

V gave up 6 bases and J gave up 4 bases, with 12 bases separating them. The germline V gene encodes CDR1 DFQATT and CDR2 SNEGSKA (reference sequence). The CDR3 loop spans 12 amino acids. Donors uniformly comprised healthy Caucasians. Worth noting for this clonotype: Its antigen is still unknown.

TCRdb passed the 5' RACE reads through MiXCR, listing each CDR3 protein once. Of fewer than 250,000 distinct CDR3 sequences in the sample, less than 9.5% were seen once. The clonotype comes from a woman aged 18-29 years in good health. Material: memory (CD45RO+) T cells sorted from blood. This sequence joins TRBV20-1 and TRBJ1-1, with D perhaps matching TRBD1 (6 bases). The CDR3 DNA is TGCAGTGCCTCGACAGGAGGCACTGAAGCTTTCTTT. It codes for CSASTGGTEAFF.